The text below deals with one T cell receptor beta chain. Its antigen is unidentified. The source of the sample is a study of PD-1 blockade in mismatch repair-deficient tumors. Overall study context: Enrolled about 2013-2016, patients had progressing, pretreated mismatch repair-deficient cancers of 11 to 13 types. Study outcomes and limitations: Tumor-resident clones, often absent from pretreatment blood, expanded after pembrolizumab and then contracted.

Here immunoSEQ multiplex PCR was the method, and the copy in TCRdb shows in-frame clones only, minus some. The repertoire includes about 51,000 clones, 65% to 85% of them detected once, and roughly 8.8% sits in the top ten. Mismatch repair deficiency was confirmed in all patients, by PCR or immunohistochemistry. TCR sequencing covered three patients who responded to pembrolizumab. Trimming removed 1 base from V and 5 bases from J, with 9 bases in between. This CDR3 contains 13 residues. Per germline, CDR1 MGHRA and CDR2 YSYEKL. The receptor comes from an adult with mismatch repair-deficient cancer. The sequences come from peripheral blood, collected approximately 20 weeks after starting pembrolizumab. The V and J genes are TRBV4-1 and TRBJ2-7; D unclear. The CDR3 loop is CASSQARGNEQYF. CDR3 DNA sequence: TGCGCCAGCAGCCAAGCTCGTGGGAACGAGCAGTACTTC.